One and the same sample provided the 21 T cell receptor beta chains below, sequenced in a study of blood T cell repertoires in COVID-19. Libraries were prepared by immunoSEQ multiplex PCR; TCRdb keeps only in-frame clonotypes and omits some of them. The data hold about 480,000 clones, with around 88% observed a single time. Specimen: peripheral blood. These receptors were collected from a woman aged 30 to 39 with acute or convalescent COVID-19.

Note on this clone: Other DNA sequences in this sample translate to the same CDR3. The chain employs TRBV30 and TRBJ1-5; D is undetermined. The CDR3 has 13 residues. Germline values: CDR1 GTSNPN, CDR2 SVGIG (reference sequence). V was pared by 2 bases and J by 2 bases, with 7 bases between. This chain's CDR3 is CAWSLQGNQPQHF. CDR3 DNA sequence: TGTGCCTGGAGTTTGCAGGGCAATCAGCCCCAGCATTTT.

Only a few counts were recorded for this clone. V and J are TRBV6-2 or TRBV6-3 and TRBJ1-2, with D possibly matching TRBD1 (6 bases). Germline V gives CDR1 MNHEY, CDR2 SVGEGT. CDR3 length: 13 amino acids. Trimming stripped 4 bases from V and 5 bases from J, with 11 bases between. The CDR3 DNA reads TGTGCCAGCAGTTTGTCCGGGACATATGGCTACACCTTC. This sequence encodes CASSLSGTYGYTF.

There are a few counts of this clone. V usage is TRBV7-3 and J usage is TRBJ2-1, with 11 bases lining up with TRBD2. This CDR3 is 14 amino acids long. The junction had 3 bases not matched to a gene; V was cut back by 5 bases and J by 6 bases. Germline CDR1 SGHTA, CDR2 FQGTGA. The CDR3, as DNA: TGTGCCAGCAGCCACGGGACTAGCGGCAATGAGCAGTTCTTC. Its protein is CASSHGTSGNEQFF. The full variable domain, its missing parts supplied by reference TRBV7-3 and TRBJ2-1, is GAGVSQTPSNKVTEKGKYVELRCDPISGHTALYWYRQSLGQGPEFLIYFQGTGAADDSGLPNDRFFAVRPEGSVSTLKIQRTERGDSAVYLCASSHGTSGNEQFFGPGTRLTVL.

V is TRBV15 and J is TRBJ2-1, with D unclear. The CDR3 covers 15 residues. Trimming stripped 1 base from V and 1 base from J, with 8 bases between. From germline, CDR1 is LNHNV and CDR2 YYDKDF (reference sequence). The CDR3 DNA sequence: TGTGCCACCAGCAGAGTTGGTCGGTCCTACAATGAGCAGTTCTTC. This gives the protein CATSRVGRSYNEQFF.

The chain combines TRBV14 with TRBJ2-2; D is ambiguous. CDR1 SGHDN and CDR2 FVKESK come from the germline V gene. This CDR3 comprises 14 residues. With 0 bases removed from V and 6 bases from J, the gap between germline ends came to 8 bases. The CDR3: CASSQDPTAGELFF. CDR3 in DNA: TGTGCCAGCAGCCAAGACCCCACTGCCGGGGAGCTGTTTTTT.

J is TRBJ2-7 and V is TRBV7-3; the D gene is possibly TRBD2 (5 bases). Trimming took 2 bases from V and 2 from J, leaving 13 bases between them. The germline gives CDR1 SGHTA, CDR2 FQGTGA. This CDR3 region has 15 residues. CDR3 bases: TGTGCCAGCAGCTTATCTAGCCAAACCCCCTACGAGCAGTACTTC. This encodes CASSLSSQTPYEQYF.

V is TRBV5-4 and J is TRBJ1-6; no definite D call. The CDR3 totals 13 residues. V was shortened by 5 bases and J by 9 bases, with 12 bases between the two germline ends. Germline CDR1 and CDR2: SGHNT and YYREEE (reference sequence). The CDR3 DNA is TGTGCCAGCAGGCCTGACTGGAGTTCACCCCTCCACTTT. It yields the protein CASRPDWSSPLHF. The entire variable domain, with the rest obtained from reference TRBV5-4 and TRBJ1-6, is as follows: ETGVTQSPTHLIKTRGQQVTLRCSSQSGHNTVSWYQQALGQGPQFIFQYYREEENGRGNFPPRFSGLQFPNYSSELNVNALELDDSALYLCASRPDWSSPLHFGNGTRLTVT.

This clone was detected only once. The rearrangement joins TRBV5-5 to TRBJ1-1, with TRBD1 matching 9 bases. Trimming cost V 0 bases and J 1 base; bases outside gene matches: 1. The CDR3 has 15 amino acids. Germline V gene sequence: CDR1 SGHKS, CDR2 YYEKEE (reference sequence). CDR3 protein: CASSLVGQGNTEAFF. Here the CDR3 DNA reads TGTGCCAGCAGCTTGGTGGGACAGGGGAACACTGAAGCTTTCTTT.

V and J are TRBV5-1 and TRBJ1-3; possibly TRBD1 for D (5 bases). The V and J ends lost 4 bases and 0 bases respectively, with 8 bases between them. CDR3 size: 14 residues. Germline V gene data show CDR1 as SGHRS and CDR2 as YFSETQ. CDR3 amino acids: CASSLDSSGNTIYF. CDR3 nucleotide sequence: TGCGCCAGCAGCCTAGACAGCTCTGGAAACACCATATATTTT.

The chain carries TRBV10-3 and TRBJ1-3, with 7 bases aligning to TRBD1. This CDR3 has 14 amino acids. CDR1 is ENHRY and CDR2 is SYGVKD in the germline V gene. The junction had 6 bases not matched to a gene; V was cut back by 6 bases and J by 4 bases. CDR3 coding DNA: TGTGCCATCAGATTCGACAGGGAGGGAAACACCATATATTTT. Amino acid sequence: CAIRFDREGNTIYF.

This clone was counted ten times or more. V gene TRBV19 combines with J gene TRBJ1-6; unclear D gene. There are 15 residues in the CDR3. From germline, CDR1 is LNHDA and CDR2 SQIVND (reference sequence). V gave up 3 bases and J gave up 8 bases, with 14 bases separating them. The CDR3 DNA reads TGTGCCAGTAGTATTTTTTCAGGTCCGGATTCACCCCTCCACTTT. Translation: CASSIFSGPDSPLHF.

This clone came up a few times. The rearrangement joins TRBV11-1 to TRBJ2-7; D may be TRBD2 (5 bases). Trimming removed 1 base from V and 6 bases from J, with 13 bases in between. The CDR3 consists of 14 residues. Per the germline V gene, CDR1 is SGHAT and CDR2 is FQDESV (reference sequence). CDR3 sequence (DNA): TGTGCCAGCAGCTTAGTAGGGAGTCTCCCCGAGCAGTACTTC. Its protein is CASSLVGSLPEQYF.

The V call is TRBV5-6, the J call TRBJ2-1; 7 nucleotides line up with TRBD1. This CDR3 is 15 amino acids long. V dropped 3 bases and J dropped 5; count of bases not matched to a gene: 8. Germline V gene sequence: CDR1 SGHDT, CDR2 YYEEEE. The CDR3 sequence: CASSYLDRADNEQFF. The CDR3, as DNA: TGTGCCAGCAGCTATCTCGACAGGGCCGACAATGAGCAGTTCTTC.

The gene calls are TRBV5-1 and TRBJ2-5; 7 positions agree with TRBD2. Looked up from germline, CDR1 is SGHRS and CDR2 is YFSETQ. The V segment lost 4 bases and the J segment 2 bases; nucleotides outside the gene matches: 8. This CDR3 has 15 residues. The CDR3 DNA reads TGCGCCAGCAGCCTCCAGGGCGGGGGTCAAGAGACCCAGTACTTC. This codes for CASSLQGGGQETQYF. The entire variable domain, with the rest obtained from reference TRBV5-1 and TRBJ2-5, is as follows: KAGVTQTPRYLIKTRGQQVTLSCSPISGHRSVSWYQQTPGQGLQFLFEYFSETQRNKGNFPGRFSGRQFSNSRSEMNVSTLELGDSALYLCASSLQGGGQETQYFGPGTRLLVL.

This chain links TRBV6-5 with TRBJ2-3; D is perhaps TRBD1 (6 bases). The CDR3 totals 12 residues. Germline V gene lookup returns CDR1 MNHEY and CDR2 SVGAGI. Trimming took off 5 bases at V and 6 bases at J, with 9 bases between the two ends. The DNA of the CDR3 is TGTGCCAGCAGTAGTAGGGGGGATACGCAGTATTTT. It translates to CASSSRGDTQYF.

The V and J genes are TRBV2 and TRBJ2-3; 9 bases line up with TRBD2. CDR1 is SNHLY, CDR2 FYNNEI, per germline. The CDR3 covers 14 residues. The V segment lost 5 bases and the J segment 2 bases; nucleotides outside the gene matches: 2. The CDR3 sequence is CASSSGGHTDTQYF. CDR3 nucleotides: TGTGCCAGCAGTAGCGGGGGGCACACAGATACGCAGTATTTT.

The V and J genes are TRBV5-4 and TRBJ1-2, with TRBD1 as a possible D gene (6 bases). V lost 7 bases, J lost 8 bases, and 15 bases lay in between. CDR1 and CDR2 (germline): SGHNT, YYREEE (reference sequence). The CDR3 extends over 12 amino acids. The CDR3 bases are TGTGCCAGCTTCGAAACAGGGCTCGGCTACACCTTC. This sequence encodes CASFETGLGYTF.

To note about this clone: At the DNA level, this CDR3 is encoded by other sequences in the same sample as well. This chain uses TRBV18 with TRBJ1-2; 7 bases align to TRBD1. CDR3 length: 13 residues. Germline V gene data show CDR1 as KGHSH and CDR2 as LQKENI. The junction had 3 bases not matched to a gene; V was cut back by 6 bases and J by 2 bases. The CDR3, as DNA: TGTGCCAGCTCTCAGGACAGGAACTATGGCTACACCTTC. Encoded protein: CASSQDRNYGYTF.

V gene TRBV25-1 combines with J gene TRBJ2-7; D call uncertain. Germline CDR1 MGHDK, CDR2 SYGVNS. The CDR3 is made up of 12 amino acids. V shed 3 bases and J shed 3 bases, with 6 bases lying between them. The CDR3 nucleotides are TGTGCCAGCAGTGACAGTATCTACGAGCAGTACTTC. Amino acid sequence: CASSDSIYEQYF.

This chain links TRBV12-5 with TRBJ2-3; a weak D match, TRBD2 (5 bases). Germline V gene sequence: CDR1 LGHNT, CDR2 FRNRAP. There are 16 residues in the CDR3. V lost 0 bases and J lost 6, with 16 bases in between. The CDR3 nucleotides are TGTGCTAGTGGTTTGGTACTCCCCGGAGGTGCTGATACGCAGTATTTT. Protein sequence: CASGLVLPGGADTQYF.

This chain connects TRBV5-4 to TRBJ2-5, with D perhaps matching TRBD1 (7 bases). Trimming left V 3 bases short and J 5 bases short, with 11 bases between. Germline V gives CDR1 SGHNT, CDR2 YYREEE (reference sequence). The CDR3 contains 13 residues. CDR3 protein: CASSSGGSETQYF. The CDR3 DNA is TGTGCCAGCAGCTCAGGGGGGTCGGAGACCCAGTACTTC.